The 12 T cell receptor beta chains in this list originate from one sample, sequenced in a study of tumor-infiltrating lymphocytes in glioblastoma multiforme. TCRB libraries came from RNA via three nested multiplex PCR rounds. MiXCR was run by TCRdb on the multiplex PCR reads, yielding one entry per CDR3 protein. Here the sample spans about 15,000 distinct CDR3 sequences, over 55% being singletons. The sample taken for sequencing was brain tumor tissue. The source is a male donor with glioblastoma.

About this clonotype itself: The conserved closing phenylalanine or tryptophan is absent in this CDR3, likely reflecting a read error. The chain combines TRBV7-9 with TRBJ1-1; unclear D gene. V shed 1 base and J shed 6 bases, with 30 bases lying between them. Per the germline V gene, CDR1 is SEHNR and CDR2 is FQNEAQ (reference sequence). The CDR3 spans 20 residues. The CDR3 sequence is CASSLGGFREVPSGDAEAFY. In nucleotides, the CDR3 is TGTGCCAGCAGCTTAGGCGGGTTTAGGGAGGTCCCATCGGGCGACGCTGAAGCTTTCTAT.

This clonotype was detected once. Its ends do not fully match the called genes, so a read error is possible. The chain couples TRBV10-3 to TRBJ2-7; 8 nucleotides agree with TRBD1. CDR3 length equals 12 residues. Per the germline V gene, CDR1 is ENHRY and CDR2 is SYGVKD. The CDR3 DNA reads TGTGCCAACAGTGAGTCGGGACAGGAGCGGTATTTC. This sequence encodes CANSESGQERYF.

The J gene is TRBJ2-7, the V gene TRBV4-3, with a possible D match to TRBD1 (6 bases). The V end lost 3 bases, the J end lost 0 bases, and 12 bases lay between the germline ends. The CDR3 contains 15 residues. Germline CDR1 and CDR2: LGHNA and YSLEER. CDR3 loop: CASSQTPDSSYEQYF. CDR3 DNA: TGCGCCAGCAGCCAGACACCGGACAGCTCCTACGAGCAGTACTTC.

The chain carries TRBV11-1 and TRBJ2-5; the match to TRBD2 covers 10 bases. The V segment lost 1 base and the J segment 1 base; nucleotides outside the gene matches: 6. Germline V gene lookup returns CDR1 SGHAT and CDR2 FQDESV (reference sequence). The CDR3 spans 17 residues. This CDR3 reads CASSLGLAGESQETQYF. In nucleotides, the CDR3 is TGTGCCAGCAGCTTAGGGCTAGCGGGAGAAAGCCAAGAGACCCAGTACTTC.

This clonotype was counted once. The junction departs from the called germline gene at one end, perhaps through a read error. The chain couples TRBV20-1 to TRBJ1-5; D is unclear. Germline lookup yields CDR1 DFQATT and CDR2 SNEGSKA (reference sequence). This CDR3 spans 15 amino acids. CDR3 amino acids: CSAGAKDGRNQLQHF. The CDR3 DNA follows: TGCAGTGCTGGAGCGAAGGACGGCCGCAATCAGCTCCAGCATTTT.

Worth noting for this clonotype: One end of the junction does not line up with germline, which may come from a read error. The rearrangement joins TRBV6-4 to TRBJ2-3; unclear D gene. Germline CDR1 reads MRHNA; CDR2 reads SNTAGT. The CDR3 length is 15 residues. As DNA, the CDR3 is TGTGCCAGCAGTGCTTCCCGGGTGGCAACAGATATGCAGTATTTT. This gives the protein CASSASRVATDMQYF.

Worth noting for this clonotype: One junction end disagrees with the germline gene, perhaps due to a read error. This chain joins TRBV10-3 and TRBJ2-3; no definite D call. This CDR3 region has 13 residues. CDR1 ENHRY and CDR2 SYGVKD come from the germline V gene. In DNA form, the CDR3 reads TGTGCCACCAGTGAGCCGTATGCAGGTACGCAGTATTTT. Translation: CATSEPYAGTQYF.

About this clonotype itself: The junction departs from the called germline gene at one end, perhaps through a read error. V and J are TRBV20-1 and TRBJ2-5; 7 bases agree with TRBD2. Per germline, CDR1 DFQATT and CDR2 SNEGSKA (reference sequence). CDR3 length equals 15 residues. The CDR3 DNA follows: TGCAGTACTAGAGATCTGGGGCTAGCGGAAGAGACCCAGTACTTC. This sequence encodes CSTRDLGLAEETQYF.

The chain is built from TRBV6-6 and TRBJ1-2, with D uncertain. The ends were cut back, 0 bases at V and 8 bases at J, with 13 bases in the middle. Per the germline V gene, CDR1 is MNHNY and CDR2 is SVGAGI (reference sequence). CDR3 length: 14 amino acids. The CDR3 loop is CASSYSRESGGYTF. The CDR3 nucleotides are TGTGCCAGCAGTTACTCGAGGGAAAGCGGGGGCTACACCTTC.

V usage is TRBV4-2 and J usage is TRBJ1-5, with D hard to call. The CDR3 length is 16 residues. The V gene's germline CDR1 is LGHNA and CDR2 YNFKEQ. V was cut by 7 bases and J by 6 bases, with 22 bases left in between. The CDR3 loop reads CASIQESYEGSQPQHF. The CDR3 region has the DNA TGTGCCAGCATCCAGGAGAGCTACGAGGGTAGTCAGCCCCAGCATTTT.

This clonotype was counted at least ten times. The V gene is TRBV2, the J gene TRBJ2-7, with 7 bases fitting TRBD1. This CDR3 comprises 14 residues. The V gene's germline CDR1 is SNHLY and CDR2 FYNNEI. Trimming took 6 bases from V and 2 from J; bases not matched to a gene: 7. DNA for the CDR3: TGTGCCAGCAGGGATGATCAGGGGGCCTACGAGCAGTACTTC. Translation: CASRDDQGAYEQYF.

Of note for this clonotype: One end of the junction does not line up with germline, which may come from a read error. J is TRBJ1-1 and V is TRBV30, with a tentative D call TRBD1 (5 bases). The length of the CDR3 is 14 residues. Germline V lookup: CDR1 GTSNPN, CDR2 SVGIG (reference sequence). CDR3 DNA sequence: TGTGCCTGGACTACCGGGACTGGGAACACTGAAGCTCTCTTT. Its translation: CAWTTGTGNTEALF.